The rows below give T cell receptor beta chains drawn from one sample of a study of blood T cells in healthy people across ages. TCRdb reprocessed the 5' RACE reads with MiXCR, giving one entry per CDR3 protein. The sample has hundreds of thousands of distinct CDR3 sequences, about a fifth seen once. The specimen sequenced was blood. These receptor sequences come from a man in his 70s in good health. Both conserved end residues are part of each CDR3. A D gene is named only where the DNA matches it firmly. Clone size is shown for a subset of rows, as once, few, many or a class of expanded clone.

J gene,V gene,D gene,clone size,CDR3 protein,CDR3 DNA
TRBJ2-2,TRBV28,TRBD1,few,CASRTGVPGELFF,TGTGCCAGCAGAACAGGGGTGCCCGGGGAGCTGTTTTTT
TRBJ2-1,TRBV6-1,.,.,CASNRLQTYNEQFF,TGTGCCAGCAATAGGTTGCAGACCTACAATGAGCAGTTCTTC
TRBJ1-2,TRBV29-1,.,.,CSVEDRFLQWGASHGYTF,TGCAGCGTTGAAGATCGGTTCCTCCAATGGGGGGCAAGCCATGGCTACACCTTC
TRBJ1-4,TRBV3-1,.,.,CASRRQGLTNEKLFF,TGTGCCAGCCGCCGGCAGGGGCTAACTAATGAAAAACTGTTTTTT
TRBJ1-6,TRBV7-8,TRBD1,.,CASSLAWEGQASYNSPLHF,TGTGCCAGCAGCTTAGCTTGGGAGGGACAGGCCTCCTATAATTCACCCCTCCACTTT
TRBJ2-3,TRBV5-1,.,few,CASSSGSSTDTQYF,TGCGCCAGCAGCTCTGGGTCTAGCACAGATACGCAGTATTTT
TRBJ1-6,TRBV5-1,.,.,CASSLGPDNSPLHF,TGCGCCAGCAGCTTGGGACCGGATAATTCACCCCTCCACTTT
TRBJ1-1,TRBV20-1,.,.,CSASRSIRPNTEAFF,TGCAGTGCTAGTAGGAGTATCAGGCCCAACACTGAAGCTTTCTTT
TRBJ2-1,TRBV12-3/TRBV12-4,TRBD2,.,CASNRGGSYNEQFF,TGTGCCAGCAACCGGGGGGGCTCCTACAATGAGCAGTTCTTC
TRBJ2-1,TRBV24-1,TRBD2,.,CATSDPGLAGPNEQFF,TGTGCCACCAGTGATCCGGGACTAGCGGGGCCCAATGAGCAGTTCTTC
TRBJ1-4,TRBV7-2,TRBD1,.,CASSLETGGRATNEKLFF,TGTGCCAGCAGCTTGGAGACAGGGGGGCGGGCAACTAATGAAAAACTGTTTTTT
TRBJ2-4,TRBV20-1,.,.,CSATVWTDKNIQYF,TGCAGTGCTACCGTCTGGACAGACAAAAACATTCAGTACTTC
TRBJ2-3,TRBV27,TRBD2,few,CASSLAKRGTDTQYF,TGTGCCAGCAGTTTAGCTAAGCGGGGGACAGATACGCAGTATTTT
TRBJ2-3,TRBV12-3/TRBV12-4,TRBD1,few,CASSFQGAVSTDTQYF,TGTGCCAGCAGTTTCCAGGGGGCAGTCTCCACAGATACGCAGTATTTT
TRBJ1-2,TRBV5-1,.,few,CASSEAGTSYGYTF,TGCGCCAGCAGCGAAGCAGGGACCAGCTATGGCTACACCTTC
TRBJ1-2,TRBV6-5,.,.,CASSYSSQDLNYGYTF,TGTGCCAGCAGTTACTCGAGCCAGGATCTTAACTATGGCTACACCTTC
TRBJ2-5,TRBV25-1,TRBD1,few,CASSEYAGGQETQYF,TGTGCCAGCAGTGAATACGCAGGGGGCCAAGAGACCCAGTACTTC
TRBJ2-3,TRBV5-1,TRBD1,.,CASSSTGGSPTQYF,TGCGCCAGCAGTTCGACAGGGGGCAGTCCTACGCAGTATTTT
TRBJ2-2,TRBV6-6,.,.,CASSQKPTNTGELFF,TGTGCCAGCAGCCAAAAGCCCACGAACACCGGGGAGCTGTTTTTT
TRBJ2-5,TRBV4-3,.,few,CASSQVQWYPETQYF,TGCGCCAGCAGCCAAGTCCAATGGTATCCAGAGACCCAGTACTTC
TRBJ1-4,TRBV7-2,TRBD1,.,CASSPGQSNEKLFF,TGTGCCAGCAGCCCGGGACAGTCAAATGAAAAACTGTTTTTT
TRBJ1-5,TRBV7-2,TRBD1,few,CASSTRQGPGQPQHF,TGTGCCAGCAGCACAAGACAGGGGCCGGGTCAGCCCCAGCATTTT
TRBJ1-3,TRBV7-9,.,.,CASRPASSGNTIYF,TGTGCCAGCAGACCCGCGAGCTCTGGAAACACCATATATTTT
TRBJ2-7,TRBV6-6,.,.,CASRGQDYKQYF,TGTGCCAGCAGAGGGCAGGACTACAAGCAGTACTTC
TRBJ2-1,TRBV6-4,TRBD2,few,CASSDRSGRAILYNEQFF,TGTGCCAGCAGTGACCGAAGCGGGAGGGCAATTCTCTACAATGAGCAGTTCTTC
TRBJ2-1,TRBV10-3,TRBD2,few,CAISELAGERGEQFF,TGTGCCATCAGTGAACTAGCGGGTGAAAGGGGCGAGCAGTTCTTC
TRBJ2-1,TRBV11-3,.,many,CASSLTNNEQFF,TGTGCCAGCAGCTTAACTAACAATGAGCAGTTCTTC
TRBJ1-1,TRBV29-1,.,.,CSVVPTEGMNTEAFF,TGCAGCGTTGTACCGACGGAGGGAATGAACACTGAAGCTTTCTTT
TRBJ1-4,TRBV7-9,.,.,CAGSSSLGEKLFF,TGTGCCGGCAGCTCAAGTCTGGGTGAAAAACTGTTTTTT
TRBJ1-2,TRBV9,.,.,CASSVATGRATYGYTF,TGTGCCAGCAGCGTAGCTACTGGCAGGGCAACCTATGGCTACACCTTC
TRBJ1-6,TRBV10-2,.,few,CATLSSYNSPLHF,TGCGCCACCCTGTCCTCCTACAATTCACCCCTCCACTTT
TRBJ2-6,TRBV27,.,many,CASSPRGLEANVLTF,TGTGCCAGCAGTCCACGTGGGTTAGAGGCCAACGTCCTGACTTTC
TRBJ2-1,TRBV12-3/TRBV12-4,.,many,CASSFGLIKTIRDEQFF,TGTGCCAGCAGTTTTGGACTGATTAAGACGATACGCGATGAGCAGTTCTTC
TRBJ1-2,TRBV7-9,.,.,CASSPNSWGSNYGYTF,TGTGCCAGCAGTCCAAATTCCTGGGGTTCTAACTATGGCTACACCTTC
TRBJ1-1,TRBV12-3/TRBV12-4,TRBD1,.,CASSLQGLVEAFF,TGTGCCAGCAGTCTACAGGGGTTAGTAGAAGCTTTCTTT
TRBJ2-3,TRBV4-1,.,.,CASSQLSTGDTQYF,TGCGCCAGCAGCCAACTAAGCACAGGAGATACGCAGTATTTT
TRBJ2-5,TRBV7-7,.,.,CASSLVPYVSRQETQYF,TGTGCCAGCAGCTTAGTTCCCTATGTCTCCAGGCAAGAGACCCAGTACTTC
TRBJ2-5,TRBV9,TRBD2,.,CASSTGTSVLLREQYF,TGTGCCAGCAGCACAGGGACTAGCGTACTACTGCGGGAGCAGTACTTC
TRBJ2-7,TRBV10-3,.,few,CAISGIGTGEQYF,TGTGCCATCAGTGGAATCGGGACGGGTGAGCAGTACTTC
TRBJ2-3,TRBV29-1,TRBD2,many,CSVGGGADTQYF,TGCAGCGTTGGGGGGGGAGCAGATACGCAGTATTTT
TRBJ1-5,TRBV12-3/TRBV12-4,.,.,CASSRQDQPQHF,TGTGCCAGCAGTCGACAGGATCAGCCCCAGCATTTT
TRBJ2-3,TRBV3-1,TRBD2,.,CASSQVGLAIADTQYF,TGTGCCAGCAGCCAAGTGGGACTAGCGATAGCAGATACGCAGTATTTT
TRBJ2-1,TRBV4-1,TRBD1,.,CASSQDPKTGASF,TGCGCCAGCAGCCAAGATCCTAAGACAGGGGCCTCCTTC
TRBJ1-4,TRBV18,.,.,CASSPRGQTSPPNEKLFF,TGTGCCAGCTCACCACGTGGACAGACTTCACCTCCTAATGAAAAACTGTTTTTT
TRBJ2-1,TRBV7-9,TRBD2,.,CASSLYGTRGNEQFF,TGTGCCAGCAGCTTATACGGGACTAGGGGGAATGAGCAGTTCTTC
TRBJ1-1,TRBV12-3/TRBV12-4,.,.,CASSWGHPNTEAFF,TGTGCCAGCAGCTGGGGGCACCCGAACACTGAAGCTTTCTTT
TRBJ1-2,TRBV12-3/TRBV12-4,.,.,CASSLGARLYGYTF,TGTGCCAGCAGTTTGGGGGCGAGGTTGTATGGCTACACCTTC
TRBJ1-3,TRBV4-2,.,.,CASSQEGRSSGNTIYF,TGTGCCAGCAGCCAAGAGGGGAGGAGCTCTGGAAACACCATATATTTT
TRBJ1-2,TRBV6-5,TRBD1,many,CASSYLTGAQNYGYTF,TGTGCCAGCAGTTACCTGACAGGGGCCCAAAACTATGGCTACACCTTC
TRBJ2-1,TRBV21-1,.,.,CAIQNGRKQFF,TGTGCCATACAAAATGGGCGGAAGCAGTTCTTC
TRBJ1-2,TRBV3-1,TRBD1,.,CASSHGQGLVGYTF,TGTGCCAGCAGCCATGGACAGGGACTGGTTGGCTACACCTTC
TRBJ2-7,TRBV20-1,.,.,CSASGATYEQYF,TGCAGTGCTTCAGGGGCGACCTACGAGCAGTACTTC
TRBJ2-1,TRBV4-1,TRBD2,few,CASSAPGLAGDRSYNEQFF,TGCGCCAGCAGCGCTCCGGGACTAGCGGGGGACCGCTCCTACAATGAGCAGTTCTTC